Below, 5 T cell receptor beta chains from the same sample are listed, as sequenced in a study of cytomegalovirus exposure and HLA in healthy donors. PCR primers comprised 60 Vbeta and 13 Jbeta primers. Method: immunoSEQ multiplex PCR; TCRdb's copy keeps in-frame clones and lacks some. The table lists some 120,000 clones, 75% to 90% of them singletons. The sequenced sample consisted of PBMCs. The receptor source for this set is a male donor in good health and CMV-seronegative.

The chain is built from TRBV5-4 and TRBJ1-3; possible D gene TRBD1, 5 bases. There are 14 residues in the CDR3. Germline V lookup: CDR1 SGHNT, CDR2 YYREEE (reference sequence). V lost 5 bases and J lost 2, with 11 bases in between. CDR3 sequence: CASRPGGAGNTIYF. The CDR3 nucleotides are TGTGCCAGCAGACCCGGGGGGGCTGGAAACACCATATATTTT.

This clone was seen more than once but under ten times. This chain joins TRBV19 and TRBJ2-1; 8 bases are shared with TRBD2. The CDR3 covers 14 residues. Looked up from germline, CDR1 is LNHDA and CDR2 is SQIVND (reference sequence). V lost 6 bases, J lost 5 bases, and 6 bases stayed unmatched. This chain's CDR3 is CASRWSGSHNEQFF. For the CDR3, the DNA is TGTGCCAGTAGATGGAGCGGGAGTCACAATGAGCAGTTCTTC.

The chain recombines TRBV30 with TRBJ2-5; TRBD1 aligns across 9 bases. Germline CDR1 is GTSNPN and CDR2 is SVGIG (reference sequence). The CDR3 covers 14 residues. Trimming took 3 bases from V and 9 from J; bases not matched to a gene: 11. The CDR3 loop reads CAWRGQGTFGAQYF. The CDR3 bases are TGTGCCTGGAGAGGACAGGGGACCTTCGGAGCCCAGTACTTC.

The rearrangement links TRBV4-2 to TRBJ1-4, with a tentative D call TRBD1 (5 bases). The V and J ends lost 1 base and 7 bases respectively, with 10 bases between them. CDR1 is LGHNA and CDR2 is YNFKEQ in the germline V gene. There are 14 residues in the CDR3. The DNA for the CDR3 is TGTGCCAGCAGCCAAGGGGGGGAGGGTGAAAAACTGTTTTTT. Protein: CASSQGGEGEKLFF.

The chain employs TRBV2 and TRBJ2-1, with D maybe TRBD2 (5 bases). The ends were cut back, 7 bases at V and 4 bases at J, with 11 bases in the middle. CDR3 length: 13 amino acids. From germline, CDR1 is SNHLY and CDR2 FYNNEI. The CDR3: CASISGEYNEQFF. CDR3 in DNA: TGTGCCAGCATAAGTGGGGAGTACAATGAGCAGTTCTTC.